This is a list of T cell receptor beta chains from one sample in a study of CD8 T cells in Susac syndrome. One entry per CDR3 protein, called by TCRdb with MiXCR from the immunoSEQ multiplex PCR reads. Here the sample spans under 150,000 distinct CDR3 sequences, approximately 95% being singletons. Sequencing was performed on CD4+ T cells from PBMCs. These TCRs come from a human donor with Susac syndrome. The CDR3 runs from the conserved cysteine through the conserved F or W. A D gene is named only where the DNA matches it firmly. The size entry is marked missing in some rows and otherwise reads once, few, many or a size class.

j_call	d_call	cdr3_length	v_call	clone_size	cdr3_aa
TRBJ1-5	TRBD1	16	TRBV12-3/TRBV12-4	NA	CATSDVGGAGGQPQHF
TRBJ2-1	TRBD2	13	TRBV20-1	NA	CSGARGSYNEQFF
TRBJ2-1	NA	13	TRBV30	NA	CAWSLALRAEQFF
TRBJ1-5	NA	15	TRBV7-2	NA	CASSTWGGTSQPQHF
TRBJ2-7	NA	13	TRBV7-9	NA	CASSQVVVDEQYF
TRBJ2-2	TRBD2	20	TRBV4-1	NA	CASSLIPRASGRRDTGELFF
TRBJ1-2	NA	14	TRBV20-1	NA	CSATKVGTSDGYTF
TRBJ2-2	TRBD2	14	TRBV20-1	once	CSASSGLEAGELFF
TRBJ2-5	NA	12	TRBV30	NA	CAWSDQGETQYF
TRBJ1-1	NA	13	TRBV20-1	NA	CSVKVAGRAEAFF
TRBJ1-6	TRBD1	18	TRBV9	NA	CASSVGAGRQGYNSPLHF
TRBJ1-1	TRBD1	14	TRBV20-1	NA	CSARETGVTTEAFF
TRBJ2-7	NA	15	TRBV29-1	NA	CSVVTKSGPHYEQYF
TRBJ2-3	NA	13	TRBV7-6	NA	CASSLPNTDTQYF
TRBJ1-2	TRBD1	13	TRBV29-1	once	CSVDPTGFDGYTF
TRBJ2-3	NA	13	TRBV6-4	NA	CASSDRSTDTQYF
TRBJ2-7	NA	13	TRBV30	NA	CAWVGQGANNGHF
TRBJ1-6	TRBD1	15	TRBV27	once	CASSPGQGANSPLHF
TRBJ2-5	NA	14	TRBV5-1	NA	CASSSPRSGETQYF
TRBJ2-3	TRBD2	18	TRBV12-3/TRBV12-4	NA	CASSSRMTSGSGADTQYF
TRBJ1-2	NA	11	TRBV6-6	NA	CASSYFGGYTF
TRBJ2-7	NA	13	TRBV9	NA	CASSPGGSYEQYF
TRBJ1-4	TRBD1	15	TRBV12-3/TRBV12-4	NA	CASSLTGVSNEKLFF
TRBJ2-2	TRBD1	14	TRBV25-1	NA	CASIRDSRTGELFF
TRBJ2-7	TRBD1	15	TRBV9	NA	CASSHRQGTSYEQYF
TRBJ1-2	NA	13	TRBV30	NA	CAWSESEGRGYTF
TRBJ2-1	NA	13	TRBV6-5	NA	CASSSTHYNEQFF
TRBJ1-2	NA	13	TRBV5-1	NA	CASSLYRRYGYTF
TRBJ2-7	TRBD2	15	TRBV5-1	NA	CASNPGTSGGNEQYF
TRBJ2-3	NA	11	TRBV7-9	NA	CANRGGDTQYF
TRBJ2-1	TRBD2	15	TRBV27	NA	CASRSGSSYYNEQFF
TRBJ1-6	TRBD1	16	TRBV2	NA	CASSARGQGKKSPLHF
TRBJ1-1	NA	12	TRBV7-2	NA	CASSLDRLEAFF
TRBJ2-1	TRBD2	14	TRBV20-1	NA	CSARGTSSANEQFF
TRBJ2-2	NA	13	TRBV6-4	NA	CASSVTGTGELFF
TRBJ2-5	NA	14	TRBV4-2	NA	CASSQDLGRETQYF